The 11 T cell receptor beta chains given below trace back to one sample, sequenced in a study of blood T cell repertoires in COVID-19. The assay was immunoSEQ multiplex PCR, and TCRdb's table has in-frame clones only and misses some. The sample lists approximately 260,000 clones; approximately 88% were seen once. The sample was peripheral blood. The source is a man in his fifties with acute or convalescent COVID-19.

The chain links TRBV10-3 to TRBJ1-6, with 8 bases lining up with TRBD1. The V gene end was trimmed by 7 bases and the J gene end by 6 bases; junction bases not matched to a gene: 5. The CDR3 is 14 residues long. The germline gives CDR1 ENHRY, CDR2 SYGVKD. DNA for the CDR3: TGTGCCATCACATCGGGACAGGTTAATTCACCCCTCCACTTT. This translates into CAITSGQVNSPLHF.

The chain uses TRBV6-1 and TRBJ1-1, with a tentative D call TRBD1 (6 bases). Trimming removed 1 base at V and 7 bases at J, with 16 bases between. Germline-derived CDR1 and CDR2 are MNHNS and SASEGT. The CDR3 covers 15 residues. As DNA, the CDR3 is TGTGCCAGCAGTGAAGGGGTCAGGCCACAGGGTGAAGCTTTCTTT. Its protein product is CASSEGVRPQGEAFF.

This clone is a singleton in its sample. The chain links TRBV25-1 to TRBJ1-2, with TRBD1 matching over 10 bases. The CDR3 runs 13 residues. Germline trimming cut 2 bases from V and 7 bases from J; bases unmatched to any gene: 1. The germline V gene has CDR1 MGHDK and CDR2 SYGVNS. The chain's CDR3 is CASSEGDRGGYTF. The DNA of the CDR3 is TGTGCCAGCAGTGAAGGGGACAGGGGTGGCTACACCTTC.

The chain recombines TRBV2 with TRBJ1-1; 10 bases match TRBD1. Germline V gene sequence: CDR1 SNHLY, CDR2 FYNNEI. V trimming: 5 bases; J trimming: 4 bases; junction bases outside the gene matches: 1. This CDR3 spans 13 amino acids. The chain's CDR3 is CASSRTGGTEAFF. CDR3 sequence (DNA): TGTGCCAGCAGTAGGACAGGGGGCACTGAAGCTTTCTTT.

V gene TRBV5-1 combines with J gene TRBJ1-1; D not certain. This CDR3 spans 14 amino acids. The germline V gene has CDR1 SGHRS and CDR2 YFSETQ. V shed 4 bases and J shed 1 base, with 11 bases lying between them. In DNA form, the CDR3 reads TGCGCCAGCAGCCCCCCGGAGGGGAACACTGAAGCTTTCTTT. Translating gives CASSPPEGNTEAFF.

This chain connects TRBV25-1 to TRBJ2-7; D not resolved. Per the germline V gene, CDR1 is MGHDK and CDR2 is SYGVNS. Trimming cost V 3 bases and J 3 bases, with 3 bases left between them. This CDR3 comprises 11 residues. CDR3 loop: CASSDFYEQYF. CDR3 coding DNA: TGTGCCAGCAGTGACTTCTACGAGCAGTACTTC.

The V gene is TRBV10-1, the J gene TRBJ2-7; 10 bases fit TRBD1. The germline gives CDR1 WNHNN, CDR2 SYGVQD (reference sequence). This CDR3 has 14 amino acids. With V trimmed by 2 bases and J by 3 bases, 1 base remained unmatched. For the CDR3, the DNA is TGCGCCAGCAGTGAGAGGACAGGGGGCTACGAGCAGTACTTC. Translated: CASSERTGGYEQYF.

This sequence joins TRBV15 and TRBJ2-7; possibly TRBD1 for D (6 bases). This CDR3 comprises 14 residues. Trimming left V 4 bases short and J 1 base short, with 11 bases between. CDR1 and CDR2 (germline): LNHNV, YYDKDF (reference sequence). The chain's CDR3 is CATSKDSLSYEQYF. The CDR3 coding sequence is TGTGCCACCAGCAAGGACAGTTTATCCTACGAGCAGTACTTC.

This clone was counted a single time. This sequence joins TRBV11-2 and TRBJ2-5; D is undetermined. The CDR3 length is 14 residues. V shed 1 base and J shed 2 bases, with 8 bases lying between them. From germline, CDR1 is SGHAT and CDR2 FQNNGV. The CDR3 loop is CASSLAGRQETQYF. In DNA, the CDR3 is TGTGCCAGCAGCTTAGCTGGTCGGCAAGAGACCCAGTACTTC.

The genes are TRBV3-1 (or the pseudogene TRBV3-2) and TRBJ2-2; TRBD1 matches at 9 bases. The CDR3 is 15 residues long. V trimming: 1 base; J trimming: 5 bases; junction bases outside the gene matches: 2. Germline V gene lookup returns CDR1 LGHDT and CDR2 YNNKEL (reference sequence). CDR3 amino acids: CASSQGTGETGELFF. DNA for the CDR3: TGTGCCAGCAGCCAAGGGACAGGGGAAACCGGGGAGCTGTTTTTT.

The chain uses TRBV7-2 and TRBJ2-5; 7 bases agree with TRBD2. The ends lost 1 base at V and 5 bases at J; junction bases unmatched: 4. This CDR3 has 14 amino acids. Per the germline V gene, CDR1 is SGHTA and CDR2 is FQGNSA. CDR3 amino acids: CASSLVFSGETQYF. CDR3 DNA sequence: TGTGCCAGCAGCTTAGTATTTAGCGGGGAGACCCAGTACTTC.